One and the same sample provided the 23 T cell receptor beta chains below, sequenced in a study of identical twins (dated by TCRdb to about 2016). Library creation used 5' RACE. Data came from an Illumina HiSeq 2000. Using fastp trimming at Q25 and MiXCR clonotype assembly, TCRdb reanalyzed the public sequencing data and kept in-frame beta chains. Rows are unified per CDR3 protein, each entry keeping the most common DNA and genes. Counted in this sample were about 210,000 distinct CDR3 sequences; roughly a tenth of them appeared once. The leading ten clones occupy 5% to 6.5% of the sample. Source material: memory (CD45RO+) T cells sorted from blood. According to the study, the label for this sample's cell subset or site signals: CD45RO+ enriched T cells. The receptors shown here come from a woman aged 18 to 35 in good health.

This clonotype has only a few counts. The chain employs TRBV20-1 and TRBJ1-2, with D maybe TRBD1 (5 bases). The CDR3 runs to 12 residues. V was clipped by 2 bases and J by 3 bases, with 7 bases between them. Germline V CDR1 and CDR2: DFQATT, SNEGSKA (reference sequence). As DNA, the CDR3 is TGCAGTGCTAGACTACAGGACTATGGCTACACCTTC. As protein: CSARLQDYGYTF.

Notes on this clonotype: It may be a read error: a sequence one base away is much more abundant. The chain links TRBV5-1 to TRBJ2-7; 8 bases fit TRBD1. The CDR3 is 14 amino acids. J gave up 5 bases and V 7 bases, and 11 bases lay outside the gene matches. CDR1 and CDR2 (germline): SGHRS, YFSETQ. The CDR3 DNA sequence: TGCGCCAGCTCCGGACAGGGTAGGGTCAACGAGCAGTACTTC. This encodes CASSGQGRVNEQYF.

This clonotype was counted only a few times. J is TRBJ2-7 and V is TRBV15; 7 nucleotides agree with TRBD2. This CDR3 contains 15 residues. The V segment lost 0 bases and the J segment 5 bases; nucleotides outside the gene matches: 7. CDR1 LNHNV and CDR2 YYDKDF come from the germline V gene (reference sequence). CDR3 in amino acids: CATSRDRTRGHEQYF. The DNA of the CDR3 is TGTGCCACCAGCAGAGATAGGACTAGGGGCCACGAGCAGTACTTC.

This clonotype was seen a few times. The V and J genes are TRBV20-1 and TRBJ2-3, with D maybe TRBD2 (6 bases). The V and J ends lost 3 bases and 4 bases respectively, with 17 bases between them. This CDR3 region has 15 residues. In germline, CDR1 is DFQATT, CDR2 SNEGSKA (reference sequence). The CDR3 reads CSASIPASAPDTQYF. CDR3 bases: TGCAGTGCTAGTATCCCGGCTAGCGCGCCAGATACGCAGTATTTT.

There are many counts of this clonotype. The genes are TRBV5-5 and TRBJ1-5, with TRBD1 identical over 8 bases. Germline-derived CDR1 and CDR2 are SGHKS and YYEKEE (reference sequence). With 4 bases clipped from V and 4 bases from J, the junction kept 4 bases outside the gene matches. The CDR3 totals 14 residues. The DNA for the CDR3 is TGTGCCAGCAGCCCCGGACAGGGTAATCAGCCCCAGCATTTT. Residues: CASSPGQGNQPQHF. Using reference TRBV5-5 and TRBJ1-5 for the parts outside the CDR3, the full variable domain is DAGVTQSPTHLIKTRGQQVTLRCSPISGHKSVSWYQQVLGQGPQFIFQYYEKEERGRGNFPDRFSARQFPNYSSELNVNALLLGDSALYLCASSPGQGNQPQHFGDGTRLSIL.

This clonotype was observed a few times. This sequence joins TRBV2 and TRBJ2-7; 7 nucleotides align to TRBD1. The CDR3 contains 14 residues. The V gene end was trimmed by 5 bases and the J gene end by 1 base; junction bases not matched to a gene: 5. CDR1 is SNHLY and CDR2 is FYNNEI in the germline V gene. The CDR3 nucleotides read TGTGCCAGCAGTCGACCGGGACAGTCCTACGAGCAGTACTTC. It translates to CASSRPGQSYEQYF.

This CDR3 is CASSQVTYTGELFF. The CDR3 coding sequence is TGTGCCAGCAGCCAAGTAACTTACACCGGGGAGCTGTTTTTT. The V gene is TRBV4-2, the J gene TRBJ2-2; D unclear. The CDR3 consists of 14 residues. The V end lost 1 base, the J end lost 3 bases, and 6 bases lay between the germline ends. Germline CDR1 LGHNA, CDR2 YNFKEQ.

The sample holds a few counts of this clonotype. The rearrangement uses TRBV18 and TRBJ2-3; 13 nucleotides match TRBD2. The trim removed 3 bases at V and 2 bases at J, leaving 5 bases unmatched. CDR3 length: 17 residues. Germline V CDR1 and CDR2: KGHSH, LQKENI. CDR3 nucleotides: TGTGCCAGCTCACCGAGGACTAGCGGGAGAACCACAGATACGCAGTATTTT. Translated, it gives CASSPRTSGRTTDTQYF.

The genes are TRBV20-1 and TRBJ1-4; TRBD1 matches 7 bases. The CDR3 runs to 16 residues. The junction had 4 bases not matched to a gene; V was cut back by 0 bases and J by 0 bases. In germline, CDR1 is DFQATT, CDR2 SNEGSKA (reference sequence). CDR3: CSARDAGTATNEKLFF. The DNA for the CDR3 is TGCAGTGCTAGAGACGCGGGGACAGCAACTAATGAAAAACTGTTTTTT.

This clonotype was counted between two and nine times. DNA of the CDR3: TGCAGCGCCCATATTGGGACAGATGTTGAAAAACTGTTTTTT. Amino acids: CSAHIGTDVEKLFF. The chain has TRBV29-1 and TRBJ1-4; 7 bases are a match to TRBD1. The ends lost 7 bases at V and 7 bases at J; junction bases unmatched: 12. The length of the CDR3 is 14 residues. Per the germline V gene, CDR1 is SQVTM and CDR2 is ANQGSEA.

This clonotype was found a few times. The genes are TRBV5-1 and TRBJ2-5; perhaps D is TRBD1 or TRBD2 (5 bases each). Germline CDR1 and CDR2: SGHRS and YFSETQ. V was trimmed by 3 bases and J by 5 bases, leaving 5 bases between them. This CDR3 region has 11 residues. For the CDR3, the DNA is TGCGCCAGCAGCTGGGACGAGACCCAGTACTTC. This sequence encodes CASSWDETQYF.

There are many counts of this clonotype. This chain links TRBV7-3 with TRBJ1-1; D gene uncertain. This CDR3 spans 13 amino acids. V was trimmed by 4 bases and J by 1 base, leaving 7 bases between them. CDR1 is SGHTA and CDR2 is FQGTGA in the germline V gene. CDR3 bases: TGTGCCAGCAGCTCCCAGCCGAACACTGAAGCTTTCTTT. Translation: CASSSQPNTEAFF.

Only a few counts were recorded for this clonotype. The V and J genes are TRBV7-2 and TRBJ2-2, with 9 bases matching TRBD2. Germline V gives CDR1 SGHTA, CDR2 FQGNSA. V lost 7 bases to trimming and J lost 4 bases; unmatched junction nucleotides: 10. This CDR3 has 16 residues. CDR3: CASTYGGSGGTGELFF. DNA of the CDR3: TGTGCCAGCACCTACGGGGGTAGCGGGGGCACCGGGGAGCTGTTTTTT. Drawing the rest from reference TRBV7-2 and TRBJ2-2, the complete variable domain is GAGVSQSPSNKVTEKGKDVELRCDPISGHTALYWYRQSLGQGLEFLIYFQGNSAPDKSGLPSDRFSAERTGGSVSTLTIQRTQQEDSAVYLCASTYGGSGGTGELFFGEGSRLTVL.

This clonotype has only a few counts. This chain connects TRBV9 to TRBJ2-1; 9 bases agree with TRBD2. The J segment lost 5 bases and the V segment lost 0 bases, leaving 3 bases of the junction unmatched. Germline V gives CDR1 SGDLS, CDR2 YYNGEE. The CDR3 length is 15 residues. The CDR3 region is CASSVEAGGDNEQFF. The CDR3 nucleotides read TGTGCCAGCAGCGTAGAGGCGGGGGGGGACAATGAGCAGTTCTTC.

CDR3 amino acids: CASNLQGGITGELFF. DNA of the CDR3: TGCGCCAGCAATTTACAGGGGGGCATCACCGGGGAGCTGTTTTTT. The chain employs TRBV5-1 and TRBJ2-2, with 8 bases identical to TRBD1. The germline V gene encodes CDR1 SGHRS and CDR2 YFSETQ. Trimming removed 6 bases from V and 4 bases from J; junction bases left unmatched: 8. The CDR3 totals 15 residues. Full variable domain (missing parts from reference TRBV5-1 and TRBJ2-2): KAGVTQTPRYLIKTRGQQVTLSCSPISGHRSVSWYQQTPGQGLQFLFEYFSETQRNKGNFPGRFSGRQFSNSRSEMNVSTLELGDSALYLCASNLQGGITGELFFGEGSRLTVL.

The chain carries TRBV10-3 and TRBJ2-7; D is uncertain. Deletions cut 11 bases from V and 0 bases from J, with 11 bases between. The CDR3 consists of 12 residues. Germline CDR1 and CDR2: ENHRY and SYGVKD. CDR3 in DNA: TGTGCCGCCGCGGCCTTCTCCTACGAGCAGTACTTC. Translating it yields CAAAAFSYEQYF.

This clonotype turned up a few times. The CDR3 loop reads CASSKGLETQYF. CDR3 nucleotides: TGTGCCAGCAGTAAGGGGTTGGAGACCCAGTACTTC. J is TRBJ2-5 and V is TRBV5-6, with a tentative D call TRBD1 (5 bases). This CDR3 contains 12 residues. Trimming removed 5 bases from V and 5 bases from J, with 10 bases in between. Germline CDR1 SGHDT, CDR2 YYEEEE.

In its sample, this clonotype was seen many times. This chain joins TRBV12-3 or TRBV12-4 and TRBJ1-1, with TRBD1 matching 10 bases. The CDR3 runs to 19 residues. Germline trimming cut 5 bases from V and 1 base from J; bases unmatched to any gene: 16. The CDR3 region is CASSPGWTGGLGWNTEAFF. The CDR3 DNA is TGTGCCAGCAGTCCTGGGTGGACAGGGGGATTAGGTTGGAACACTGAAGCTTTCTTT.

The rearrangement joins TRBV12-3 or TRBV12-4 to TRBJ2-2, with TRBD2 matching over 8 bases. The CDR3 loop spans 15 amino acids. J was trimmed by 0 bases and V by 8 bases; bases with no gene match: 5. The CDR3 is CASRGGLSNTGELFF. The CDR3 bases are TGTGCCAGCCGGGGGGGGCTTTCGAACACCGGGGAGCTGTTTTTT.

The table lists this clonotype with a few counts. The chain recombines TRBV2 with TRBJ1-1; D gene uncertain. CDR1 is SNHLY, CDR2 FYNNEI, per germline. V gave up 2 bases and J gave up 6 bases, with 16 bases separating them. This CDR3 contains 15 residues. In DNA, the CDR3 is TGTGCCAGCAGTGAACTATCGGGCCGGGCCCCTGAAGCTTTCTTT. Protein sequence: CASSELSGRAPEAFF.

This rearrangement joins TRBV9 to TRBJ2-5, with TRBD2 matching over 13 bases. Looked up from germline, CDR1 is SGDLS and CDR2 is YYNGEE. This CDR3 is built from 16 residues. Trimming at V came to 4 bases and at J to 1 base, leaving 4 bases not matched to a gene. The CDR3 coding sequence is TGTGCCAGCAGCCGGGGACTAGCGGGACCCCAAGAGACCCAGTACTTC. Its translation: CASSRGLAGPQETQYF.

This clonotype turned up a few times. The chain combines TRBV5-1 with TRBJ1-2; TRBD1 might be the D (5 bases). The CDR3 contains 15 residues. Trimming stripped 4 bases from V and 1 base from J, with 14 bases between. Per germline, CDR1 SGHRS and CDR2 YFSETQ. CDR3 region: CASSRTGTNNYGYTF. DNA of the CDR3: TGCGCCAGCAGCAGAACCGGGACTAATAACTATGGCTACACCTTC.

There are many counts of this clonotype. The chain joins TRBV20-1 to TRBJ2-7, with 7 bases that match TRBD2. This CDR3 comprises 14 residues. The ends lost 6 bases at V and 5 bases at J; junction bases unmatched: 13. Germline V gives CDR1 DFQATT, CDR2 SNEGSKA (reference sequence). CDR3 in DNA: TGCAGTGCCGTCCCCGGGACTAACGACCACGAGCAGTACTTC. Translated: CSAVPGTNDHEQYF.